This is a list of T cell receptor beta chains from one sample in a study of blood T cells in healthy people across ages. TCRdb re-derived calls from the 5' RACE reads in MiXCR, one entry per CDR3 protein. Of some 1 million distinct CDR3 sequences listed, more than 35% were seen once; the top ten hold approximately 17%. What was sequenced was blood. The receptors were gathered from a woman between 55 and 75 years old in good health. Each CDR3 is given with its conserved first and last residue. D genes are given only for firm matches. Not all rows give a size; the values are once, few, many and, for expanded clones, a class.

clone_size	d_call	v_call	j_call	cdr3_nt	cdr3_aa
NA	NA	TRBV5-5	TRBJ2-5	TGTGCCAGCAGCTTAGACAGGAGAAGGGAGACCCAGTACTTC	CASSLDRRRETQYF
NA	TRBD2	TRBV5-1	TRBJ2-3	TGCGCCAGCAGCTTGGAGGGTACTAGCGGGAGGTTCACAGATACGCAGTATTTT	CASSLEGTSGRFTDTQYF
NA	TRBD2	TRBV9	TRBJ2-5	TGTGCCAGCAGCGTAGAACCGGGGGGATACCAAGAGACCCAGTACTTC	CASSVEPGGYQETQYF
few	NA	TRBV7-8	TRBJ2-7	TGTGCCAGCAGCCTCCAAAACTACTACGAGCAGTACTTC	CASSLQNYYEQYF
NA	TRBD1	TRBV6-2/TRBV6-3	TRBJ2-7	TGTGCCGCCAGGAGGACAGGGCCCACCTACGAGCAGTACTTC	CAARRTGPTYEQYF
NA	NA	TRBV12-3/TRBV12-4	TRBJ2-1	TGTGCCAGCAGTTTTTCAGGGGCCCTCATCTCCTACAATGAGCAGTTCTTC	CASSFSGALISYNEQFF
NA	NA	TRBV10-3	TRBJ2-7	TGTGCCATCAGATCGGAGGGGACAGCTTACGAGCAGTACTTC	CAIRSEGTAYEQYF
NA	TRBD2	TRBV4-1	TRBJ2-3	TGCGCCAGCAGCCAAGTAGAACTAGCGGCGAGCACAGATACGCAGTATTTT	CASSQVELAASTDTQYF
NA	NA	TRBV12-3/TRBV12-4	TRBJ2-5	TGTGCCAGCAGTCCAGCCGGGGCGGACCGGGAGACCCAGTACTTC	CASSPAGADRETQYF
many	NA	TRBV10-3	TRBJ2-3	TGTGCCATCAGTGAGTCAGCAGTCACAGATACGCAGTATTTT	CAISESAVTDTQYF
NA	NA	TRBV28	TRBJ1-1	TGTGCCAGCAGAAAGGGGGAGAGCACTGAAGCTTTCTTT	CASRKGESTEAFF
NA	TRBD1	TRBV20-1	TRBJ2-5	TGCAGTGCTACCTCGGTAGGGGGCTTGGAGACCCAGTACTTC	CSATSVGGLETQYF
NA	NA	TRBV7-2	TRBJ2-7	TGTGCCCTAGCAGCTTCCGGGGGCGATCACTACAATGAGCAGTACTTC	CALAASGGDHYNEQYF
NA	NA	TRBV5-1	TRBJ2-5	TGCGCCAGCAGCTTGGTGATACAGCTCAGTAACAATGAGCAGTACTTC	CASSLVIQLSNNEQYF
NA	NA	TRBV15	TRBJ1-6	TGTGCCACCAGCGTGGGCCAGTCCAATTCACCCCTCCACTTT	CATSVGQSNSPLHF
NA	NA	TRBV6-1	TRBJ2-3	TGTGCCAGCGAGAGATGGGCAGATACGCAGTATTTT	CASERWADTQYF
NA	TRBD2	TRBV7-2	TRBJ2-3	TGTGCCAGCAGCCTCCTGGCACTAGCGACAGATACGCAGTATTTT	CASSLLALATDTQYF
few	TRBD2	TRBV5-1	TRBJ2-1	TGCGCCAGCAGCTATCGTAGCGGGAGGGCCGATGAGCAGTTCTTC	CASSYRSGRADEQFF
NA	NA	TRBV21-1	TRBJ1-1	TGTGCCAGCAGCACCCGTCAGCGAACAGGAGGGAACACTGAAGCTTTCTTT	CASSTRQRTGGNTEAFF
few	TRBD2	TRBV5-1	TRBJ2-7	TGCGCCAGCAGCTTGCGTTGGGCTAGCGGGAGTTTTCCTTACGAGCAGTACTTC	CASSLRWASGSFPYEQYF
NA	TRBD2	TRBV11-2	TRBJ2-5	TGTGCCAGCAGCTTACTAGCGGGCCACCTGGGGGGGACCCAGTACTTC	CASSLLAGHLGGTQYF
NA	TRBD2	TRBV20-1	TRBJ2-1	TGCAGTGCTAAGCGGGGGGCCGATAATGAGCAGTTCTTC	CSAKRGADNEQFF
few	NA	TRBV29-1	TRBJ1-4	TGCAGCCCCGTTCGTGGGGGGCGCGTAACTAATGAAAAACTGTTTTTT	CSPVRGGRVTNEKLFF
NA	NA	TRBV28	TRBJ1-6	TGTGCCAGCAGTTGGGGGAAAAATAATTCACCCCTCCACTTT	CASSWGKNNSPLHF
NA	NA	TRBV7-2	TRBJ2-1	TGTGCCAGCAGCCCATCGGCAGGGTGGGGCTCCTACAATGAGCAGTTCTTC	CASSPSAGWGSYNEQFF
NA	NA	TRBV20-1	TRBJ2-5	TGCAGTGCTACCAGGGGGGCGTCGGAGACCCAGTACTTC	CSATRGASETQYF
few	NA	TRBV10-3	TRBJ2-7	TGTGCCATCAGGGAATCTGGGTACGAGCAGTACTTC	CAIRESGYEQYF
NA	NA	TRBV6-6	TRBJ1-1	TGTGCCAGCAGTTACATCCAGGCCACTGAAGCTTTCTTT	CASSYIQATEAFF
NA	NA	TRBV12-3/TRBV12-4	TRBJ2-7	TGTGCCAGCAGTTTACACCACGAGCAGTACTTC	CASSLHHEQYF
few	TRBD2	TRBV20-1	TRBJ2-3	TGCAGTGCAGAGGGACTAGCGGGAGGGCCAGGGCGCACAGATACGCAGTATTTT	CSAEGLAGGPGRTDTQYF
NA	NA	TRBV29-1	TRBJ2-1	TGCAGCGTTCGACCGAACAATGAGCAGTTCTTC	CSVRPNNEQFF
NA	TRBD1	TRBV29-1	TRBJ1-2	TGCAGCGTTGCGAGCCGGGACAGGGACGATGGCTACACCTTC	CSVASRDRDDGYTF
NA	NA	TRBV5-1	TRBJ2-1	TGCGCCAGCAGCTTGGCCGGCGGGGCCTCCTACAATGAGCAGTTCTTC	CASSLAGGASYNEQFF
NA	NA	TRBV25-1	TRBJ2-7	TGTGCCAGCAGTTTTTACTTCGAGCAGTACTTC	CASSFYFEQYF
NA	NA	TRBV6-5	TRBJ1-1	TGTGCCAGCAGTGAGGGGCGTTCGTCGGAAGCTTTCTTT	CASSEGRSSEAFF
once	NA	TRBV2	TRBJ2-3	TGTGCCAGCAGTGGGGGTAGGGGAGTGGCAGATACGCAGTATTTT	CASSGGRGVADTQYF
NA	NA	TRBV6-5	TRBJ2-7	TGTGCCAGCACCTTACTCTCGCAGGGAAGCGACGAGCAGTACTTC	CASTLLSQGSDEQYF
many	TRBD1	TRBV7-3	TRBJ2-3	TGTGCCAGCAGCGCGAACAGGGGCGGGGATACGCAGTATTTT	CASSANRGGDTQYF
NA	TRBD2	TRBV2	TRBJ2-1	TGTGCCAGCAGTTCACTAGCGGGAGGCTATGAGCAGTTCTTC	CASSSLAGGYEQFF
NA	TRBD2	TRBV11-3	TRBJ2-5	TGTGCCAGCAGCCCATCCACTAGCGGTGGGGAGACCCAGTACTTC	CASSPSTSGGETQYF
NA	TRBD1	TRBV20-1	TRBJ2-7	TGCAGTATGACAGGGTCCTCCTACAATGAGCAGTACTTC	CSMTGSSYNEQYF
NA	NA	TRBV10-3	TRBJ1-6	TGTGCCATCAGTGTTCCCTTTAGACGGCTACTTAGGTCCTATAATTCACCCCTCCACTTT	CAISVPFRRLLRSYNSPLHF
NA	NA	TRBV6-2/TRBV6-3	TRBJ2-7	TGTGCCAGCAGTTATAGTTCGGCCAATCCCTCCTACGAGCAGTACTTC	CASSYSSANPSYEQYF
NA	NA	TRBV6-1	TRBJ1-3	TGTGCCAGCAGTGAATTCACCATCGCACTCTTGAGCTCTGGAAACACCATATATTTT	CASSEFTIALLSSGNTIYF
NA	NA	TRBV10-2	TRBJ2-7	TGCGCCAGCAGGGATCACGAGCAGTACTTC	CASRDHEQYF
NA	TRBD2	TRBV7-6	TRBJ2-3	TGTGCCAGCAGCGTAACCGGGACTAGCGTTACTAGCACAGATACGCAGTATTTT	CASSVTGTSVTSTDTQYF
NA	NA	TRBV28	TRBJ2-4	TGTGCCAGCAGTTCCGGCGGAGGACGAAACATTCAGTACTTC	CASSSGGGRNIQYF
few	NA	TRBV2	TRBJ2-5	TGTGCCAGCAGCCCCCCCGGGACCTTAGAGACCCAGTACTTC	CASSPPGTLETQYF
few	TRBD2	TRBV7-6	TRBJ2-3	TGTGCCAGCAGCTTAGCGATCGGACTAGCGGGAAGCACAGATACGCAGTATTTT	CASSLAIGLAGSTDTQYF
NA	TRBD2	TRBV5-5	TRBJ2-5	TGTGCCAGCAGACACGGGGGGGCCGGGGAGACCCAGTACTTC	CASRHGGAGETQYF